This T cell receptor (beta chain) derives from a study of T-cell reconstitution after alpha-beta-depleted transplantation in children. For TCRbeta, the library was prepared with unique molecular identifiers. Each CDR3 protein is one row after TCRdb ran MiXCR on the PCR reads. This table holds a few hundred thousand distinct CDR3 sequences, around a tenth found once. Trimming took 2 bases from V and 5 from J; bases not matched to a gene: 11. This CDR3 is built from 16 residues. Per germline, CDR1 SGHRS and CDR2 YFSETQ. Whole-study findings and limits: A year had passed since transplant, and T-cell counts and diversity by then came mostly from newly produced T cells. It was surviving recipient T cells and thymic progenitors that gave some patients high TCRbeta diversity at day 60. As was reported, about two months after transplant, alpha-beta T cells came from several hundred expanded graft clones.

This clonotype appeared a few times. The antigen remains unidentified. This chain uses TRBV5-1 with TRBJ2-5; 8 bases are shared with TRBD2. This TCR was sampled from a boy in the first two years of life with acute myeloid leukemia, due to receive a stem cell transplant. Material: PBMCs, obtained before TCRalphabeta/CD19-depleted stem cell transplant. DNA of the CDR3: TGCGCCAGCAGCTTCGGACTAGCAGTAGGAGTCGAGACCCAGTACTTC. Its protein is CASSFGLAVGVETQYF.